A selection of T cell receptor beta chains follows, all from one sample in a study of OX40 agonist ivuxolimab in advanced cancers. This table comes from immunoSEQ multiplex PCR, and its TCRdb copy is limited to in-frame clones, with some not included. The table has 98,000 or so clones, roughly 80% seen once; the top ten hold roughly 1.5%. The sequences come from CD4+ or CD8+ T cells sorted from blood, collected in a trial of the OX40 agonist ivuxolimab. The source of these receptors is an adult with an advanced solid tumor such as melanoma, head and neck, liver or kidney cancer. Each CDR3 is given with its conserved first and last residue. D genes are given only for firm matches. Clone size, where shown, is once, few, many, or a class for clones that have expanded.

d_gene | abundance | j_gene | v_gene | CDR3aa | CDR3nt
TRBD1 | - | TRBJ1-1 | TRBV5-1 | CASSSDRGVTEAFF | TGCGCCAGCAGCTCAGACAGGGGAGTCACTGAAGCTTTCTTT
- | - | TRBJ1-1 | TRBV19 | CASSPLAPRETEAFF | TGTGCCAGTAGTCCCTTGGCCCCGAGGGAAACTGAAGCTTTCTTT
TRBD2 | once | TRBJ2-1 | TRBV7-8 | CASSRGLGLAGIEQFF | TGTGCCAGCAGCCGAGGGCTTGGACTAGCGGGAATTGAGCAGTTCTTC
- | - | TRBJ2-2 | TRBV6-4 | CASRPTNTGELFF | TGTGCCAGCAGACCGACTAACACCGGGGAGCTGTTTTTT
- | few | TRBJ1-5 | TRBV5-5 | CASSFIIGNQPQHF | TGTGCCAGCAGCTTTATAATTGGTAATCAGCCCCAGCATTTT
- | few | TRBJ1-1 | TRBV27 | CASSIDGMGRRTEAFF | TGTGCCAGCAGCATCGATGGTATGGGGCGCCGAACTGAAGCTTTCTTT
TRBD1 | - | TRBJ2-7 | TRBV18 | CASSPSGTGTEQYF | TGTGCCAGCTCACCCTCCGGGACAGGGACCGAGCAGTACTTC
TRBD1 | - | TRBJ1-4 | TRBV4-1 | CASSRRRRQGAANAEKLFF | TGCGCCAGCAGCCGTCGAAGGCGGCAGGGGGCCGCCAACGCGGAAAAACTGTTTTTT
TRBD1 | - | TRBJ1-6 | TRBV5-5 | CASSMTTDRVWSPLHF | TGTGCCAGCAGCATGACGACAGACAGGGTTTGGTCACCCCTCCACTTT
- | - | TRBJ2-7 | TRBV6-4 | CASTHEQYF | TGTGCCAGCACCCACGAGCAGTACTTC